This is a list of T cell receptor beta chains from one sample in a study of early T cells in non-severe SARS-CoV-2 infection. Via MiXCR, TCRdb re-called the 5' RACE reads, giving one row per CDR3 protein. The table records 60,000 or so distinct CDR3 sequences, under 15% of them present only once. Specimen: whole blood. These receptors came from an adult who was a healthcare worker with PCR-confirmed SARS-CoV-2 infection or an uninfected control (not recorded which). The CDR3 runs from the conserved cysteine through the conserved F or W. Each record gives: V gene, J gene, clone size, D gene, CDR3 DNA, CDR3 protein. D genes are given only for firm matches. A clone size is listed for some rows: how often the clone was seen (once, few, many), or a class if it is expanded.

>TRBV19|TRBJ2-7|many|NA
TGTGCCAGTAGTGATATTAGCTCCTACGAGCAGTACTTC
CASSDISSYEQYF
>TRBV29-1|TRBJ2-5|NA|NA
TGCAGCGTTGATAGGGGCGCGTCGGAGACCCAGTACTTC
CSVDRGASETQYF
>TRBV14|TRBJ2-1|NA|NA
TGTGCCAGCAGCCAAGATATGGGTTCGGGGAGTGAGCAGTTCTTC
CASSQDMGSGSEQFF
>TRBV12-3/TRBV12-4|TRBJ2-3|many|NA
TGTGCCAGCACCCCGGTGGTTGGGAGCACAGATACGCAGTATTTT
CASTPVVGSTDTQYF
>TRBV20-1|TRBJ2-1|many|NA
TGCAGTGCTAGACTGGGGGGAGGCGCCGAGAGGCAGTTCTTC
CSARLGGGAERQFF
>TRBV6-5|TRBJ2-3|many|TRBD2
TGTGCCAGCAGAAGAATAGCGGGGGGCACAGATACGCAGTATTTT
CASRRIAGGTDTQYF
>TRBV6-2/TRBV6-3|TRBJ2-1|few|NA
TGTGCCAGCAGTTACCCTAGCGCTTCTGAGCAGTTCTTC
CASSYPSASEQFF
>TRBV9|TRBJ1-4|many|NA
TGTGCCAGCAGCCCCCAGGGGTTCGACTCACCTTTTCTGTTTTTT
CASSPQGFDSPFLFF
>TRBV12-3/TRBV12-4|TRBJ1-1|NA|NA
TGTGCTAGCAGCTGGGACATAAACACTGAAGCTTTCTTT
CASSWDINTEAFF
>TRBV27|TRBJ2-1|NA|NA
TGTGCCACCCGACCCGGCTCCTACAATGAGCAGTTCTTC
CATRPGSYNEQFF
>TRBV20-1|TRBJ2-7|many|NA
TGCAGTGCTAGAGATCCGAGGGGTATTGGCGAGCAGTACTTC
CSARDPRGIGEQYF
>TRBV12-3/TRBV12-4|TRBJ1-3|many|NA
TGTGCCAGCAGTTATGCGGGGAATTCTGGAAACACCATATATTTT
CASSYAGNSGNTIYF
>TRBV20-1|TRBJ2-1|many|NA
TGCAGTGCTCGAGACACCTACAATGAGCAGTTCTTC
CSARDTYNEQFF
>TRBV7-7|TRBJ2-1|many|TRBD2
TGTGCTAGCAGCTTAGGACTAGCGGGAGACCCTGAGCAGTTCTTC
CASSLGLAGDPEQFF
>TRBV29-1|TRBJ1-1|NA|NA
TGCAGCGCGAGACCGGGTCCAAACACTGAAGCTTTCTTT
CSARPGPNTEAFF
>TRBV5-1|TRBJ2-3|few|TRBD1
TGCGCCAGTGGAGCCGGACAGGACTTCACAGATACGCAGTATTTT
CASGAGQDFTDTQYF
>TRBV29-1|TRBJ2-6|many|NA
TGCAGCGCTGGCGAAAGGGCCAACGTCCTGACTTTC
CSAGERANVLTF
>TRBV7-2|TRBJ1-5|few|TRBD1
TGTGCCAGCAGCTCGGACAGGAGGGATCAGCCCCAGCATTTT
CASSSDRRDQPQHF
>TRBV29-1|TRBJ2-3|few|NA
TGCAGCGGGGAAGGCGCAGATACGCAGTATTTT
CSGEGADTQYF
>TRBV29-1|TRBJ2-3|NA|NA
TGCAGCGTTGATCGGCTAGCGCGGGATACGCAGTATTTT
CSVDRLARDTQYF
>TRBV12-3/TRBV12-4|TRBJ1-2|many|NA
TGTGCCAGCAGTTTCATCCGGGGGGATTCTGATTATGGCTACACCTTC
CASSFIRGDSDYGYTF
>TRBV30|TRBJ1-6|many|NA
TGTGCCTGGAGTGCCCAGGGGAATTCACCCCTCCACTTT
CAWSAQGNSPLHF
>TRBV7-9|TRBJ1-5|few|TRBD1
TGTGCCAGCAGAGACGACAGGGAAAATCAGCCCCAGCATTTT
CASRDDRENQPQHF
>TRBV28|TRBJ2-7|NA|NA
TGTGCCAGCAGTTTTGGAGGGGCCAACTCCTACGAGCAGTACTTC
CASSFGGANSYEQYF
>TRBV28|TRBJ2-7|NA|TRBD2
TGTGCCAGCAGTTTACCTAGCGGCTACGAGCAGTACTTC
CASSLPSGYEQYF
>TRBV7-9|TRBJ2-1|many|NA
TGTGCCAGCACCAACACCCAAACTCATGAGCAGTTCTTC
CASTNTQTHEQFF
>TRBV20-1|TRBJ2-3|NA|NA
TGCAGTGCTTCCCTACCCGGCTCGACAGATACGCAGTATTTT
CSASLPGSTDTQYF
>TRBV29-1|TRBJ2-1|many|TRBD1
TGCAGCGGCCGAGGGACAGCTGACTCTGCCAATGAGCAGTTCTTC
CSGRGTADSANEQFF
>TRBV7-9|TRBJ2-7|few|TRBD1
TGTGCCAGCAGCCCCCTGTGGACAGGAATCTACGAGCAGTACTTC
CASSPLWTGIYEQYF
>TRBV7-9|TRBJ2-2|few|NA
TGTGCCAGCAGCTCCGCAGGCGGAACGAACACCGGGGAGCTGTTTTTT
CASSSAGGTNTGELFF
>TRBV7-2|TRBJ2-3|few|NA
TGTGCCAGCAGCTTAGGTCTAGAGTACACAGATACGCAGTATTTT
CASSLGLEYTDTQYF
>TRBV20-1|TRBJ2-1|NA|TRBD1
TGCAGTGCTAGAGTTACCGGGACAGGTTACAATGAGCAGTTCTTC
CSARVTGTGYNEQFF
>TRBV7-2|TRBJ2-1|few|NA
TGTGCCAGCAGCTCAACGGCAACGGCCACCGCAGGGGATGAGCAGTTCTTC
CASSSTATATAGDEQFF
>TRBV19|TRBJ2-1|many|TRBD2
TGTGCCAGTAGTACCCGACGGGTAGCGGGAGCTGATGAGCAGTTCTTC
CASSTRRVAGADEQFF
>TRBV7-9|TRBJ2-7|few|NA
TGTGCCAGCAGCTCGCAGGGGGGGGCCTACGAGCAGTACTTC
CASSSQGGAYEQYF
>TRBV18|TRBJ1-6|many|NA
TGTGCCAGCTCAGACAAAGTGAATTCACCCCTCCACTTT
CASSDKVNSPLHF
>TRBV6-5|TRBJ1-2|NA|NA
TGTGCCAGCAGACGGTCAACTAACTATGGCTACACCTTC
CASRRSTNYGYTF
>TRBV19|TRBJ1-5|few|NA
TGTGCCAGCAGGGACCGAAGCTATAGCAATCAGCCCCAGCATTTT
CASRDRSYSNQPQHF
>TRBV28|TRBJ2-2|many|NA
TGTGCCAGCTTACCCGGGACACTCACCGGGGAGCTGTTTTTT
CASLPGTLTGELFF
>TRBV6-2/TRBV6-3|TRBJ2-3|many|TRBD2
TGTGCCAGCAGACCCCCGGGGGGGCCTAAACCAGATACGCAGTATTTT
CASRPPGGPKPDTQYF
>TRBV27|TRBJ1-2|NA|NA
TGTGCCAGCAGTTTATACCGGGCAGGGGATGGCTACACCTTC
CASSLYRAGDGYTF
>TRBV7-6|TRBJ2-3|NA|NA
TGTGCCAGCAGCTTAGTCGGCGGCGGCTCAGATACGCAGTATTTT
CASSLVGGGSDTQYF
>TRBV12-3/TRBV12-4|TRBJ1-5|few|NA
TGTGCCAGCAGTCCCATACCGAATCAGCCCCAGCATTTT
CASSPIPNQPQHF
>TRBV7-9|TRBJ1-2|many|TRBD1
TGTGCCAGCAGCCAAGGGACAGGGGATGACTATGGCTACACCTTC
CASSQGTGDDYGYTF
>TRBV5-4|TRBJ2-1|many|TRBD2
TGTGCCAGCAGCTTCCTTAGCGGGGGCTCCTACAATGAGCAGTTCTTC
CASSFLSGGSYNEQFF
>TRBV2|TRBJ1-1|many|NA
TGTGCCAGCAGTGGCCAGGTTATGAACACTGAAGCTTTCTTT
CASSGQVMNTEAFF
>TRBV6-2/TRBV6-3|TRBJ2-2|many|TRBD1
TGTGCCACAGGGACAGTGGGGCGAGGGACCGGGGAGCTGTTTTTT
CATGTVGRGTGELFF
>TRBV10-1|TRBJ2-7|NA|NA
TGCGCCAGCAGTGAGCCGCGGTCAGGAACCGAGCAGTACTTC
CASSEPRSGTEQYF
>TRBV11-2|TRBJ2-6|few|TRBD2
TGTGCCAGCAGCTCAGGGACTAGCGGGGCCCCTGGGGCCAACGTCCTGACTTTC
CASSSGTSGAPGANVLTF
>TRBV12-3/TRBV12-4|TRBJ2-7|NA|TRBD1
TGTGCCAGCAGTATGGGACAGAGCTCCTACGAGCAGTACTTC
CASSMGQSSYEQYF
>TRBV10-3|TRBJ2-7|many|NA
TGTGCCATCAGTGAGTCCGGCGCCTTCGAGCAGTACTTC
CAISESGAFEQYF
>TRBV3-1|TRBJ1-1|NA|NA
TGTGCCAGCAGCCCGGAGGAGGGAGGGGGGAACACTGAAGCTTTCTTT
CASSPEEGGGNTEAFF
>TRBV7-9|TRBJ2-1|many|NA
TGTGCCAGCAGCTTAGTAGGGGGGAATGAGCAGTTCTTC
CASSLVGGNEQFF
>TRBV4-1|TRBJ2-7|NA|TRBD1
TGCGCCAGCAGCCGATCTCCGGGACAGGGCCACGAGCAGTACTTC
CASSRSPGQGHEQYF
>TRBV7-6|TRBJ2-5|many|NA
TGTGCCAGCAGCCTATCCGCGACAGGAAACCAAGAGACCCAGTACTTC
CASSLSATGNQETQYF
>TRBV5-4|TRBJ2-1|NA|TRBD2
TGTGTCAGCAGCTTGGTTCTAGCGGGAGGGAATGAGCAGTTCTTC
CVSSLVLAGGNEQFF
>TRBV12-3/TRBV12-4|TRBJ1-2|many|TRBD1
TGTGCCAGCAGAGAGGGACAGAACTATGGCTACACCTTC
CASREGQNYGYTF
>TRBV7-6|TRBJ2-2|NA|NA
TGTGCCAGCGGGGGCGCGGGAAGCGGGGAGCTGTTTTTT
CASGGAGSGELFF
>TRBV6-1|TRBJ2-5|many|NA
TGTGCCAGCAGTGAATCCCAGGGGATGGCAGAGACCCAGTACTTC
CASSESQGMAETQYF